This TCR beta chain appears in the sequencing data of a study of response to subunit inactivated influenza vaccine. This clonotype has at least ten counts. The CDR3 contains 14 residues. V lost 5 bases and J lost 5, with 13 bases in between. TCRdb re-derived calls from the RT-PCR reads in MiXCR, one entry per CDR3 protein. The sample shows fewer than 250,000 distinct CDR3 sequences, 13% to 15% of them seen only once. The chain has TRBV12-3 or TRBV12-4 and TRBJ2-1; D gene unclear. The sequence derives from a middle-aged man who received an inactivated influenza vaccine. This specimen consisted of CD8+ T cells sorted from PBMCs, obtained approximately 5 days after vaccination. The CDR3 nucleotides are TGTGCCAGCAGTCCAGACGGCACAAACAATGAGCAGTTCTTC. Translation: CASSPDGTNNEQFF.